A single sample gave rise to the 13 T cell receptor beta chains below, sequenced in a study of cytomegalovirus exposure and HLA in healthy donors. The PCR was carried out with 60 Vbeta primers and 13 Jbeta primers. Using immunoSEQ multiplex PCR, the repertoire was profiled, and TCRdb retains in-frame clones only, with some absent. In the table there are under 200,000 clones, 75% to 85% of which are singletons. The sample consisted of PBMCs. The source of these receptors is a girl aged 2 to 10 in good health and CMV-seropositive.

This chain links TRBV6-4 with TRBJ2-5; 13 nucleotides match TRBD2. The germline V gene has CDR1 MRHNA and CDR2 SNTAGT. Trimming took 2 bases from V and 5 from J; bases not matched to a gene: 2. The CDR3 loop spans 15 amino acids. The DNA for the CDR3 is TGTGCCAGCAGTGACCAGGGACTAGCGGGGGAGACCCAGTACTTC. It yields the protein CASSDQGLAGETQYF.

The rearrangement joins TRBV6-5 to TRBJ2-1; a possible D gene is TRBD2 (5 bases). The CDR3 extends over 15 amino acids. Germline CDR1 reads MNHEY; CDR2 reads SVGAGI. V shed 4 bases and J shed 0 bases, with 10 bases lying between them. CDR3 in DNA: TGTGCCAGCAGTTTTAGCGATAGCTCCTACAATGAGCAGTTCTTC. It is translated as CASSFSDSSYNEQFF.

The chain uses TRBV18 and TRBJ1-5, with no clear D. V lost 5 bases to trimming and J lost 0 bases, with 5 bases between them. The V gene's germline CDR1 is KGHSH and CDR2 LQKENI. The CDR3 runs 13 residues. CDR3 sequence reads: CASSSNSNQPQHF. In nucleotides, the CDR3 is TGTGCCAGCTCATCAAATAGCAATCAGCCCCAGCATTTT.

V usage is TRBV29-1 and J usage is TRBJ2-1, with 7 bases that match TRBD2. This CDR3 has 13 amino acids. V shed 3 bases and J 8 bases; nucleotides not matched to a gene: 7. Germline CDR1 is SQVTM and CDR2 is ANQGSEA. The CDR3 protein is CSVEVAGRDEQFF. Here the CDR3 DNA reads TGCAGCGTTGAGGTTGCGGGGAGGGATGAGCAGTTCTTC.

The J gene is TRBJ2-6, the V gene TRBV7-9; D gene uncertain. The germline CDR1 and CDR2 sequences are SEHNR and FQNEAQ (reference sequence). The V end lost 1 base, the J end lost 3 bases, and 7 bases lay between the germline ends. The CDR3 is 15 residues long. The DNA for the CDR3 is TGTGCCAGCAGCTTAGAGTCGGTTGGGGCCAACGTCCTGACTTTC. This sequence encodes CASSLESVGANVLTF. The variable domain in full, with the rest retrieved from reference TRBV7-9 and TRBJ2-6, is DTGVSQNPRHKITKRGQNVTFRCDPISEHNRLYWYRQTLGQGPEFLTYFQNEAQLEKSRLLSDRFSAERPKGSFSTLEIQRTEQGDSAMYLCASSLESVGANVLTFGAGSRLTVL.

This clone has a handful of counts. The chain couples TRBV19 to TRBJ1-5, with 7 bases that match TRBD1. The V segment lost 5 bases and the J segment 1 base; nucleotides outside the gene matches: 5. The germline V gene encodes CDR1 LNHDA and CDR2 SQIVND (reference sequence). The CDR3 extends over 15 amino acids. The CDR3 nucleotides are TGTGCCAGTAGTCCCTCAGGGGGGAGCAATCAGCCCCAGCATTTT. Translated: CASSPSGGSNQPQHF.

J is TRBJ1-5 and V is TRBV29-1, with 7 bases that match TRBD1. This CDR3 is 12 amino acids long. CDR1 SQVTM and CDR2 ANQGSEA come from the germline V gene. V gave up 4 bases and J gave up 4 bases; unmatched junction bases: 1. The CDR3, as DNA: TGCAGCGTTGGGGACAGTAATCAGCCCCAGCATTTT. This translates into CSVGDSNQPQHF.

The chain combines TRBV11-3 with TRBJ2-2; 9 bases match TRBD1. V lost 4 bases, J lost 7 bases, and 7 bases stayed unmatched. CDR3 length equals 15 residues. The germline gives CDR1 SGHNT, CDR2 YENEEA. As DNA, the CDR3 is TGTGCCAGCAGCTCCCACAGGGGGCAAAGCGGGGAGCTGTTTTTT. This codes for CASSSHRGQSGELFF.

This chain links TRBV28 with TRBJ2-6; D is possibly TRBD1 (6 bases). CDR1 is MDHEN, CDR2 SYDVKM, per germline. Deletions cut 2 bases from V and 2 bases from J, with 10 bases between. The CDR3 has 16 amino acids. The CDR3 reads CASSLATGTGANVLTF. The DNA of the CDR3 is TGTGCCAGCAGTTTAGCCACAGGGACTGGGGCCAACGTCCTGACTTTC.

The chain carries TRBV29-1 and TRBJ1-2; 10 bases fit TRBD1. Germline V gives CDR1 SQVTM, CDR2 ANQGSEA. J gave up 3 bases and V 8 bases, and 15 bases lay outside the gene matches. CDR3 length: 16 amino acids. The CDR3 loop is CSSLGDRGQNYYGYTF. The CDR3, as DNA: TGCAGCTCCCTCGGTGACAGGGGGCAGAATTACTATGGCTACACCTTC.

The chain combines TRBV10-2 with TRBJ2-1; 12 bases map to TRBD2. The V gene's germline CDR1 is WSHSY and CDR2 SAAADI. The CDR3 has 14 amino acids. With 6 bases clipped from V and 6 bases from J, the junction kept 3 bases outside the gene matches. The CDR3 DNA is TGCGCCAGCAGGACTAGCGGGAGCTCCAATGAGCAGTTCTTC. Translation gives CASRTSGSSNEQFF.

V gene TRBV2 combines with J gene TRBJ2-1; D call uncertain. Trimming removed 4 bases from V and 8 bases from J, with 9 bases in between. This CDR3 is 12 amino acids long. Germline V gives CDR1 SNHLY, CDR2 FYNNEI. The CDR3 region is CASSGEADEQFF. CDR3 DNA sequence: TGTGCCAGCAGTGGCGAGGCGGATGAGCAGTTCTTC.

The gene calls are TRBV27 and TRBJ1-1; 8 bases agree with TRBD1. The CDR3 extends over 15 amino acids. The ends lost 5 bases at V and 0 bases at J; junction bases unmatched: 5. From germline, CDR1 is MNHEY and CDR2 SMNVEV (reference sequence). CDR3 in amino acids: CASSPRTGMNTEAFF. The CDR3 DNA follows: TGTGCCAGCAGTCCCCGGACAGGGATGAACACTGAAGCTTTCTTT.